This TCR beta chain was obtained from a study of control samples from healthy donors and cancer patients. V shed 3 bases and J shed 8 bases, with 11 bases lying between them. The CDR3 has 13 residues. Germline CDR1 and CDR2: MNHEY and SMNVEV (reference sequence). Sequencing was performed with immunoSEQ multiplex PCR; in TCRdb, only in-frame clones are kept and a portion is missing. The table has roughly 150,000 clones, 93% seen once. The TCR originated in a man younger than 35 in good health. The rearrangement uses TRBV27 and TRBJ1-5, with a weak D call TRBD1 (5 bases). The sequenced sample consisted of blood. CDR3 DNA: TGTGCCAGCAGTTTCGCAGGGAGGGAGCCCCAGCATTTT. As protein: CASSFAGREPQHF.